This T cell receptor (beta chain) appears in the sequencing data of a study of T cells after yellow fever vaccination. TCRdb re-called the 5' RACE reads through MiXCR, storing one row per CDR3 protein. The sample has about 340,000 distinct CDR3 sequences, roughly an eighth seen once; the top ten hold 3.2%. Study-level points and caveats: The secondary response peaked faster, at day 5 versus 15, but was weaker. FACS-sorted repertoires could contain abundant clonotypes contaminating from the bulk population. Reappearance after the booster was seen for most primary-vaccination clones, at around 95% CD4 and 88% CD8.

The CDR3 sequence is 13 residues long. Germline CDR1 SGHAT, CDR2 FQNNGV. V was clipped by 6 bases and J by 5 bases, with 10 bases between them. This clonotype was found a few times. Antigen: not known. The TCR comes from a man between 18 and 29 years old who received the YFV17D yellow fever vaccine. The specimen comprised CD4+ T cells sorted from PBMCs, sampled 15 days after the yellow fever booster vaccination. The chain employs TRBV11-2 and TRBJ1-4; a possible D gene is TRBD1 (6 bases). CDR3 DNA sequence: TGTGCCAGCAGTCAGGACAGAAATGAAAAACTGTTTTTT. Translation: CASSQDRNEKLFF. The whole variable domain, filled in from reference TRBV11-2 and TRBJ1-4, reads EAGVAQSPRYKIIEKRQSVAFWCNPISGHATLYWYQQILGQGPKLLIQFQNNGVVDDSQLPKDRFSAERLKGVDSTLKIQPAKLEDSAVYLCASSQDRNEKLFFGSGTQLSVL.